The clone carrying this TCR beta chain was observed a handful of times. Antigen: not known. This CDR3 is 13 amino acids long. V lost 5 bases to trimming and J lost 7 bases, with 15 bases between them. TCRdb itself ran the reads through MiXCR, one entry per CDR3 protein. The table lists some 560,000 distinct CDR3 sequences, about 40% of them singletons. This entry is derived from a study of T cell repertoires in cytomegalovirus infection. Findings and limits, study-wide: Ex vivo responses were dominated by HLA-C-restricted CMV-specific TCR beta clonotypes.

This TCR was sampled from a human donor in good health (CMV status not recorded). Some clones in this sample may be carry-over from other donors' samples. The specimen was cultured PBMCs, collected from culture after CMV antigen stimulation. V and J are TRBV12-3 or TRBV12-4 and TRBJ2-7, with D tentatively TRBD1 (5 bases). The CDR3 reads CASSPNRKGEQYF. DNA for the CDR3: TGTGCCAGCAGTCCTAACCGTAAGGGGGAGCAGTACTTC.